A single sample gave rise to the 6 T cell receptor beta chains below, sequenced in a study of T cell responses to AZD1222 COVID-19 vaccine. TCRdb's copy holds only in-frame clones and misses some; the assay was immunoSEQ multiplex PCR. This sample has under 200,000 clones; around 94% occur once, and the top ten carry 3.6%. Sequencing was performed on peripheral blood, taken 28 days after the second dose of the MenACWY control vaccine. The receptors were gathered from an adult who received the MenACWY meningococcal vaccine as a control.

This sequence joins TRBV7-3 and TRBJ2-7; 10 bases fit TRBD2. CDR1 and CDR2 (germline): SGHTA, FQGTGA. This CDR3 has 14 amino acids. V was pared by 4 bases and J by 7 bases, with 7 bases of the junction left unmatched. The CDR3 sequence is CASSSLAGVGEQYF. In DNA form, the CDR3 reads TGTGCCAGCAGCTCTCTAGCGGGAGTGGGGGAGCAGTACTTC.

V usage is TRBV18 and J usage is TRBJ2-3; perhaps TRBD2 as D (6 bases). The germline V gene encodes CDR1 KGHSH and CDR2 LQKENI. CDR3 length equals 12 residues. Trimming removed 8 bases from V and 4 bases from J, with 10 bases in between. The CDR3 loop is CASTPGADTQYF. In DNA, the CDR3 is TGTGCCAGCACGCCGGGGGCAGATACGCAGTATTTT.

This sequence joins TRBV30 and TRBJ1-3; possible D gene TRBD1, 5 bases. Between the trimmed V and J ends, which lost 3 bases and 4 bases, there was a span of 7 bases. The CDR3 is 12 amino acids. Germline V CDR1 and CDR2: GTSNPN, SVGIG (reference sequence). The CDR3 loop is CAWSGAGNTIYF. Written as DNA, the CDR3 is TGTGCCTGGAGCGGGGCAGGAAACACCATATATTTT.

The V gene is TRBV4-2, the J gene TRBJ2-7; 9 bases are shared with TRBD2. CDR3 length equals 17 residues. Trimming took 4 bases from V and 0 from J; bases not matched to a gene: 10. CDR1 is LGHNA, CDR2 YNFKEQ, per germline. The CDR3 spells CASSLTTSGRSSYEQYF. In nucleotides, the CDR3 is TGTGCCAGCAGCCTAACGACTAGCGGTAGGAGCTCCTACGAGCAGTACTTC.

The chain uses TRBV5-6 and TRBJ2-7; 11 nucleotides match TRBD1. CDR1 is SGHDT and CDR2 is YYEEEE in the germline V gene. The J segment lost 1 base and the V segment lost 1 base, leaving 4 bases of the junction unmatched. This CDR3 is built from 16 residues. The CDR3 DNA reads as TGTGCCAGCAGCTTGAAGGACAGGGGGCATTCCTACGAGCAGTACTTC. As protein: CASSLKDRGHSYEQYF.

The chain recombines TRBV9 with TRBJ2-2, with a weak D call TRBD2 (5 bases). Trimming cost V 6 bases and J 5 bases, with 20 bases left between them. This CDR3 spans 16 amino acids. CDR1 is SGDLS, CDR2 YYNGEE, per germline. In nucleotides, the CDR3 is TGTGCCAGCACCCCGGGAAGAGGGCGTTGGACCGGGGAGCTGTTTTTT. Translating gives CASTPGRGRWTGELFF.